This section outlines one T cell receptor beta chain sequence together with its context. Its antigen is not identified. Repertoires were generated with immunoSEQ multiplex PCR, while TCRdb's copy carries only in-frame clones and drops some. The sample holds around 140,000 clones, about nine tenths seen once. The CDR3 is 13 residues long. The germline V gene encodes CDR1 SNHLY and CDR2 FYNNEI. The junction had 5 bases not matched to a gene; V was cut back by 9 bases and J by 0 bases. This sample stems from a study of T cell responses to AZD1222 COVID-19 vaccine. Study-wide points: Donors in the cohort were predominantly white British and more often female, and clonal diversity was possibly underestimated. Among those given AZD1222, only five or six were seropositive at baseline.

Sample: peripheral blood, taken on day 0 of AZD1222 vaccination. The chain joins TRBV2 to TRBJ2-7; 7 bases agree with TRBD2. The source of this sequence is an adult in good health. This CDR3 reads CASTSDSSYEQYF. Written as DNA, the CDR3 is TGTGCCAGTACTAGCGACAGCTCCTACGAGCAGTACTTC.